The entry that follows covers one T cell receptor beta chain sequence. Its antigen is not known. This sample is part of a study of CD8 T cells in ankylosing spondylitis. TCRdb redid the calling of the 5' RACE reads with MiXCR, one entry per CDR3 protein. Here the sample spans around 90,000 distinct CDR3 sequences, around 30% being singletons. Whole-study findings and limits: Relatively rare in peripheral blood, disease-linked clones were also CD8+. Characteristic, it appeared, of ankylosing spondylitis blood was a TCR beta motif of 7 or 8 highly homologous variants.

The V gene's germline CDR1 is MGHRA and CDR2 YSYEKL. V dropped 5 bases and J dropped 1 base, with 13 bases sitting between them. The CDR3 length is 15 residues. The receptor comes from a male donor with ankylosing spondylitis or in good health (not recorded which). The V and J genes are TRBV4-1 and TRBJ2-3; D gene ambiguous. The sequencing input was blood, either unsorted or a sorted T cell fraction (not recorded which). CDR3 residues: CASSDGPDGTDTQYF. The DNA for the CDR3 is TGCGCCAGCAGCGATGGGCCCGACGGCACAGATACGCAGTATTTT.